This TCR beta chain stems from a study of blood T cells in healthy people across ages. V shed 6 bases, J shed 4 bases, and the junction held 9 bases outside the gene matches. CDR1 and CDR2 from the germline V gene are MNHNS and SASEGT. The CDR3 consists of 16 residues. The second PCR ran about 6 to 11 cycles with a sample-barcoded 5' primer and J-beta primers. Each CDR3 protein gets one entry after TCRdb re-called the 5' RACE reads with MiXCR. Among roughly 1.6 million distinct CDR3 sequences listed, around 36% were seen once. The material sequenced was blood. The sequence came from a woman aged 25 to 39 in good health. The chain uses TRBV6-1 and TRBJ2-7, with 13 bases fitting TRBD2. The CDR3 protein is CASRPRTSGGGYEQYF. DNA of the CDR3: TGTGCCAGCAGACCGCGGACTAGCGGGGGAGGATACGAGCAGTACTTC.